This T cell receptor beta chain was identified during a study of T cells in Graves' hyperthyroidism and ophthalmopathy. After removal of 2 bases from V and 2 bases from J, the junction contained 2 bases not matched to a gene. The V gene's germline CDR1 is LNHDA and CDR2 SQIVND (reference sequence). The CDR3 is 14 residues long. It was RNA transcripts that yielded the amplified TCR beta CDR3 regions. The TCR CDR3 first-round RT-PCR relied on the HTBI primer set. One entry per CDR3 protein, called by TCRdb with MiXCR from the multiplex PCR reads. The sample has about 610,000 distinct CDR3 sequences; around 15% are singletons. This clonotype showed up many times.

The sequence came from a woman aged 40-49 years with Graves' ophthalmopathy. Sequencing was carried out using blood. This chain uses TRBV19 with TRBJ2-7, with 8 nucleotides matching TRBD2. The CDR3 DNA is TGTGCCAGTAGTATATATAGCGGGACCTACGAGCAGTACTTC. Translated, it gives CASSIYSGTYEQYF.